The clone carrying this TCR beta chain was seen many times. This CDR3 region has 18 residues. V shed 0 bases, J shed 4 bases, and the junction held 8 bases outside the gene matches. Via MiXCR, TCRdb re-called the RT-PCR reads, giving one row per CDR3 protein. The table includes about 680,000 distinct CDR3 sequences, approximately 15% detected once. The sample comprised memory CD4+ T cells from blood. The origin of this receptor is a female donor in good health, serving as a healthy control. This chain uses TRBV12-3 or TRBV12-4 with TRBJ2-5; 13 bases align to TRBD2. The CDR3 spells CASSLAGTSGVRGETQYF. CDR3 sequence (DNA): TGTGCCAGCAGTTTAGCGGGGACTAGCGGGGTACGGGGAGAGACCCAGTACTTC.